Each of the 28 T cell receptor beta chains below was sequenced from the same sample in a study of blood T cell repertoires in COVID-19. Here immunoSEQ multiplex PCR was the method, and the copy in TCRdb shows in-frame clones only, minus some. Of 200,000 or so clones in the sample, just over 85% are singletons; the top ten hold about 4.1%. The sequenced material came from PBMCs or T cells enriched from blood (not recorded which). These receptors originate from a woman aged 40 to 50 with acute COVID-19.

The chain uses TRBV28 and TRBJ1-2, with D perhaps TRBD1 (6 bases). CDR1 is MDHEN and CDR2 is SYDVKM in the germline V gene. The CDR3 is made up of 15 amino acids. The germline V and J ends were trimmed by 5 bases and 0 bases, with 13 bases remaining between them. This CDR3 is CASSRLRQANYGYTF. The CDR3 bases are TGTGCCAGCAGTCGTCTGCGACAGGCTAACTATGGCTACACCTTC.

The chain recombines TRBV29-1 with TRBJ2-1, with 11 bases that match TRBD2. There are 15 residues in the CDR3. The trim removed 6 bases at V and 2 bases at J, leaving 6 bases unmatched. Germline V CDR1 and CDR2: SQVTM, ANQGSEA. The CDR3 sequence is CSVLPGLAAYNEQFF. CDR3 nucleotides: TGCAGCGTGCTGCCGGGACTAGCGGCCTACAATGAGCAGTTCTTC.

The gene calls are TRBV29-1 and TRBJ1-1; maybe TRBD1 (6 bases). The CDR3 is made up of 13 amino acids. CDR1 and CDR2 from the germline V gene are SQVTM and ANQGSEA. The ends were cut back, 5 bases at V and 3 bases at J, with 13 bases in the middle. The CDR3 coding sequence is TGCAGCGTTTCTAGGGGGAAGGACACTGAAGCTTTCTTT. Protein sequence: CSVSRGKDTEAFF. The entire variable domain, with the rest obtained from reference TRBV29-1 and TRBJ1-1, is as follows: SAVISQKPSRDICQRGTSLTIQCQVDSQVTMMFWYRQQPGQSLTLIATANQGSEATYESGFVIDKFPISRPNLTFSTLTVSNMSPEDSSIYLCSVSRGKDTEAFFGQGTRLTVV.

The chain carries TRBV25-1 and TRBJ2-2; 8 bases match TRBD1. CDR1 MGHDK and CDR2 SYGVNS come from the germline V gene. The CDR3 is made up of 15 amino acids. J was trimmed by 6 bases and V by 3 bases; bases with no gene match: 6. CDR3 loop: CASSDMDRAAGELFF. DNA of the CDR3: TGTGCCAGCAGTGATATGGACAGGGCGGCCGGGGAGCTGTTTTTT.

The rearrangement uses TRBV18 and TRBJ2-7; possible D gene TRBD2, 5 bases. The CDR3 is 15 amino acids. Germline-derived CDR1 and CDR2 are KGHSH and LQKENI. Trimming shortened V by 3 bases and J by 7 bases, and 19 bases separated the two germline ends. The CDR3 coding sequence is TGTGCCAGCTCACCGGGGAGCGGCCGCGTTGCGGAGCAGTACTTC. Translated, it gives CASSPGSGRVAEQYF.

The rearrangement uses TRBV2 and TRBJ1-2, with 7 positions matching TRBD1. Germline CDR1 reads SNHLY; CDR2 reads FYNNEI. CDR3 size: 13 residues. V was pared by 7 bases and J by 8 bases, with 10 bases of the junction left unmatched. CDR3 loop: CASKEGAINGYTF. In DNA, the CDR3 is TGTGCCAGCAAGGAGGGGGCAATTAACGGCTACACCTTC. Full variable domain (missing parts from reference TRBV2 and TRBJ1-2): EPEVTQTPSHQVTQMGQEVILRCVPISNHLYFYWYRQILGQKVEFLVSFYNNEISEKSEIFDDQFSVERPDGSNFTLKIRSTKLEDSAMYFCASKEGAINGYTFGSGTRLTVV.

This chain connects TRBV28 to TRBJ2-7; 8 positions agree with TRBD1. The germline gives CDR1 MDHEN, CDR2 SYDVKM. This CDR3 has 18 amino acids. V lost 6 bases, J lost 2 bases, and 18 bases stayed unmatched. CDR3 protein: CASSSPGTGSKAPYEQYF. The CDR3 nucleotides are TGTGCCAGCAGCAGTCCCGGGACAGGTTCGAAGGCTCCCTACGAGCAGTACTTC.

The genes are TRBV7-9 and TRBJ2-3; D gene uncertain. The germline V gene encodes CDR1 SEHNR and CDR2 FQNEAQ (reference sequence). V was trimmed by 3 bases and J by 4 bases, leaving 8 bases between them. This CDR3 comprises 13 residues. CDR3 region: CASSLSVPDTQYF. As DNA, the CDR3 is TGTGCCAGCAGCTTGTCAGTTCCAGATACGCAGTATTTT.

The J gene is TRBJ2-2, the V gene TRBV28, with 8 bases lining up with TRBD2. The J segment lost 9 bases and the V segment lost 4 bases, leaving 7 bases of the junction unmatched. CDR1 is MDHEN and CDR2 is SYDVKM in the germline V gene. This CDR3 is built from 14 residues. The CDR3 DNA sequence: TGTGCCAGCAGTTCACCAGGACTAGCCAGGGAGCTGTTTTTT. It is translated as CASSSPGLARELFF.

The chain recombines TRBV7-2 with TRBJ1-1, with D unresolved. The CDR3 runs 15 residues. Germline CDR1 and CDR2: SGHTA and FQGNSA. V was pared by 5 bases and J by 0 bases, with 13 bases between. CDR3 DNA: TGTGCCAGCAGCCCGCCGGGAGGGCTGAACACTGAAGCTTTCTTT. It specifies CASSPPGGLNTEAFF.

The chain combines TRBV27 with TRBJ1-6; 8 positions agree with TRBD1. Losses at the gene ends were 7 bases for V and 2 bases for J; bases not matched to a gene: 10. CDR3 size: 17 residues. Germline loops: CDR1 MNHEY, CDR2 SMNVEV (reference sequence). The CDR3 region has the DNA TGTGCCAGCAACCGTGGACAGGGAAGCGCCTATAATTCACCCCTCCACTTT. It yields the protein CASNRGQGSAYNSPLHF.

The chain employs TRBV7-9 and TRBJ2-2; 8 bases match TRBD1. CDR1 is SEHNR and CDR2 is FQNEAQ in the germline V gene (reference sequence). V lost 4 bases to trimming and J lost 3 bases; unmatched junction nucleotides: 4. The length of the CDR3 is 15 residues. This chain's CDR3 is CASSSVDRDTGELFF. As DNA, the CDR3 is TGTGCCAGCAGCTCGGTGGACAGGGACACCGGGGAGCTGTTTTTT.

V is TRBV5-6 and J is TRBJ2-5; TRBD2 aligns across 9 bases. From germline, CDR1 is SGHDT and CDR2 YYEEEE. V lost 2 bases and J lost 4; bases outside the gene matches: 6. The CDR3 is made up of 15 amino acids. CDR3 amino acids: CASSFSGGRGETQYF. CDR3 bases: TGTGCCAGCAGCTTTTCGGGCGGGAGGGGAGAGACCCAGTACTTC. The whole variable domain, filled in from reference TRBV5-6 and TRBJ2-5, reads DAGVTQSPTHLIKTRGQQVTLRCSPKSGHDTVSWYQQALGQGPQFIFQYYEEEERQRGNFPDRFSGHQFPNYSSELNVNALLLGDSALYLCASSFSGGRGETQYFGPGTRLLVL.

The chain links TRBV20-1 to TRBJ2-1; D call uncertain. Trimming removed 5 bases at V and 4 bases at J, with 6 bases between. Germline V gene lookup returns CDR1 DFQATT and CDR2 SNEGSKA (reference sequence). The CDR3 is 11 residues long. Here the CDR3 DNA reads TGCAGTGCTGACGGGTACAATGAGCAGTTCTTC. Residues: CSADGYNEQFF.

CDR3 DNA: TGCAGCGCCCGGACAGCCCGCCCTTTCCAAGAGACCCAGTACTTC. It translates to CSARTARPFQETQYF. V is TRBV29-1 and J is TRBJ2-5; D is perhaps TRBD1 (6 bases). V was pared by 7 bases and J by 1 base, with 19 bases between. The CDR3 is 15 amino acids. Germline lookup yields CDR1 SQVTM and CDR2 ANQGSEA.

The chain employs TRBV9 and TRBJ1-3, with D hard to call. The CDR3 runs 13 residues. Trimming cost V 2 bases and J 6 bases, with 9 bases left between them. Germline V gene sequence: CDR1 SGDLS, CDR2 YYNGEE. The CDR3 spells CASSVAHENTIYF. In DNA form, the CDR3 reads TGTGCCAGCAGCGTGGCCCACGAAAACACCATATATTTT.

This chain connects TRBV28 to TRBJ2-2; 8 nucleotides line up with TRBD2. Germline V gene sequence: CDR1 MDHEN, CDR2 SYDVKM. The V gene end was trimmed by 10 bases and the J gene end by 7 bases; junction bases not matched to a gene: 8. The length of the CDR3 is 13 residues. The CDR3 nucleotides are TGTGCCACCCTAGCGGGTGCGTTCGGGGAGCTGTTTTTT. Its translation is CATLAGAFGELFF.

The rearrangement links TRBV5-4 to TRBJ1-1; 11 nucleotides agree with TRBD1. Per germline, CDR1 SGHNT and CDR2 YYREEE (reference sequence). This CDR3 region has 16 residues. V dropped 2 bases and J dropped 6; count of bases not matched to a gene: 9. The chain's CDR3 is CASSLLPGQGDSEAFF. In DNA, the CDR3 is TGTGCCAGCAGCTTACTACCGGGACAGGGGGACTCTGAAGCTTTCTTT.

V and J are TRBV19 and TRBJ2-2, with D unclear. Looked up from germline, CDR1 is LNHDA and CDR2 is SQIVND (reference sequence). The germline V and J ends were trimmed by 7 bases and 1 base, with 10 bases remaining between them. The CDR3 totals 14 residues. The CDR3 protein is CASTRSGNTGELFF. The CDR3 coding sequence is TGTGCCAGTACGCGCTCAGGGAACACCGGGGAGCTGTTTTTT.

The genes are TRBV7-9 and TRBJ2-7; perhaps TRBD1 as D (6 bases). Germline CDR1 is SEHNR and CDR2 is FQNEAQ (reference sequence). V lost 3 bases and J lost 2, with 14 bases in between. The length of the CDR3 is 15 residues. CDR3: CASSLKGQPPYEQYF. The DNA of the CDR3 is TGTGCCAGCAGCTTGAAAGGACAGCCGCCCTACGAGCAGTACTTC.

The chain carries TRBV9 and TRBJ2-7; 8 bases fit TRBD1. The CDR3 is 15 amino acids. Trimming at V came to 3 bases and at J to 4 bases, leaving 9 bases not matched to a gene. Germline V gene sequence: CDR1 SGDLS, CDR2 YYNGEE. CDR3 residues: CASSASTQGAYEQYF. CDR3 nucleotide sequence: TGTGCCAGCAGCGCCTCCACGCAGGGGGCTTACGAGCAGTACTTC.

The chain joins TRBV7-6 to TRBJ2-5; the match to TRBD2 covers 7 bases. Germline trimming cut 1 base from V and 4 bases from J; bases unmatched to any gene: 6. Germline V gene data show CDR1 as SGHVS and CDR2 as FNYEAQ. CDR3 length: 15 residues. CDR3 protein: CASSLEAGERETQYF. CDR3 coding DNA: TGTGCCAGCAGCTTAGAGGCGGGAGAGAGAGAGACCCAGTACTTC.

This clone was counted a single time. V and J are TRBV11-3 and TRBJ1-4, with D tentatively TRBD1 (6 bases). This CDR3 region has 14 residues. Trimming shortened V by 4 bases and J by 2 bases, and 8 bases separated the two germline ends. Germline CDR1 is SGHNT and CDR2 is YENEEA. This CDR3 reads CASSSQGTNEKLFF. CDR3 DNA sequence: TGTGCCAGCAGCTCGCAGGGGACTAATGAAAAACTGTTTTTT.

V usage is TRBV3-1 (or the pseudogene TRBV3-2) and J usage is TRBJ1-1, with a tentative D call TRBD1 (5 bases). V lost 2 bases and J 5 bases, leaving 9 bases between the germline ends. The germline CDR1 and CDR2 sequences are LGHDT and YNNKEL (reference sequence). This CDR3 is built from 13 residues. Written as DNA, the CDR3 is TGTGCCAGCAGCCAACTCCGGGGGACTGAAGCTTTCTTT. This gives the protein CASSQLRGTEAFF.

The J gene is TRBJ1-5, the V gene TRBV28; TRBD1 aligns across 7 bases. The junction had 3 bases not matched to a gene; V was cut back by 3 bases and J by 7 bases. The CDR3 is 13 amino acids. The V gene's germline CDR1 is MDHEN and CDR2 SYDVKM. The CDR3 protein is CASSLAGGQPQHF. The CDR3 DNA follows: TGTGCCAGCAGTTTGGCAGGGGGGCAGCCCCAGCATTTT.

This clone appeared a few times. The CDR3: CASSLDSGSSYNEQFF. In DNA form, the CDR3 reads TGTGCCAGCAGCTTAGATAGCGGGAGCTCCTACAATGAGCAGTTCTTC. The chain has TRBV7-2 and TRBJ2-1; 9 nucleotides agree with TRBD2. V dropped 1 base and J dropped 0; count of bases not matched to a gene: 1. From germline, CDR1 is SGHTA and CDR2 FQGNSA. The CDR3 runs to 16 residues.

This chain connects TRBV25-1 to TRBJ1-3; D not certain. Trimming left V 2 bases short and J 0 bases short, with 5 bases between. Germline V gives CDR1 MGHDK, CDR2 SYGVNS. This CDR3 is 14 amino acids long. The CDR3: CASSEGHSGNTIYF. CDR3 DNA sequence: TGTGCCAGCAGTGAAGGCCACTCTGGAAACACCATATATTTT.

This sequence joins TRBV20-1 and TRBJ1-2, with 7 bases that match TRBD1. Per germline, CDR1 DFQATT and CDR2 SNEGSKA (reference sequence). The CDR3 has 11 residues. In DNA form, the CDR3 reads TGCGGCCCGGCAGGGGGAGATGGCTACACCTTC. Translation gives CGPAGGDGYTF.